A selection of T cell receptor beta chains follows, all from one sample in a study of T-cell memory formation after mild COVID-19. One entry per CDR3 protein results from TCRdb running MiXCR on the 5' RACE reads. The data show fewer than 200,000 distinct CDR3 sequences, with about 18% seen just once and about 4% held by the top ten. Sequenced sample: PBMCs or a T cell subset sorted from them (not recorded which). The receptors here all came from a young man who had mild COVID-19 (a few samples of this study predate the infection). Cell type and time point are not known. Each CDR3 is given with its conserved first and last residue. Fields, in order: clone size, D gene, V gene, J gene, CDR3 DNA, CDR3 protein. D genes are given only for firm matches. Not every row has a clone size; where given, it reads once, few, many or a size class.

size: few
D: NA
V: TRBV7-2
J: TRBJ1-6
DNA: TGTGCCAGCAGCCTCATGAGTTTAGGGGATTCACCCCTCCACTTT
CDR3: CASSLMSLGDSPLHF

size: many
D: NA
V: TRBV20-1
J: TRBJ1-4
DNA: TGCAGTGCTAGAGATGCAACTAATGAAAAACTGTTTTTT
CDR3: CSARDATNEKLFF

size: once
D: NA
V: TRBV20-1
J: TRBJ1-6
DNA: TGCAGTGCTAGGAGGGGAGGAGGGCATAATTCACCCCTCCACTTT
CDR3: CSARRGGGHNSPLHF

size: few
D: NA
V: TRBV24-1
J: TRBJ2-3
DNA: TGTGCCACCAGTGATTCGGGGTACGATACGCAGTATTTT
CDR3: CATSDSGYDTQYF

size: NA
D: NA
V: TRBV6-5
J: TRBJ2-4
DNA: TGTGCCAGCAGTTCCGACTACAGGGATCCTGACATTCAGTACTTC
CDR3: CASSSDYRDPDIQYF

size: NA
D: NA
V: TRBV20-1
J: TRBJ1-2
DNA: TGCAGTGCTAGAGGGAACAGGGTTGGTGCCTATGGCTACACCTTC
CDR3: CSARGNRVGAYGYTF

size: few
D: TRBD1
V: TRBV25-1
J: TRBJ2-5
DNA: TGTGCCAGCGGACAGGGAAAGACCCAGTACTTC
CDR3: CASGQGKTQYF

size: few
D: NA
V: TRBV18
J: TRBJ1-6
DNA: TGTGCCAGCTCACCAAGTAATTTAGGGGATTCACCCCTCCACTTT
CDR3: CASSPSNLGDSPLHF

size: many
D: NA
V: TRBV7-2
J: TRBJ2-1
DNA: TGTGCCAGCAGCTCTAGCCGGGAGCAGTTCTTC
CDR3: CASSSSREQFF

size: NA
D: NA
V: TRBV20-1
J: TRBJ1-1
DNA: TGCAGTGCTAGAGCTAGAGGGGGAAACACTGAAGCTTTCTTT
CDR3: CSARARGGNTEAFF

size: NA
D: TRBD1
V: TRBV29-1
J: TRBJ2-5
DNA: TGCAGCGTTGCGGGGACAGGGGGTTTGGGGACCCAGTACTTC
CDR3: CSVAGTGGLGTQYF

size: few
D: TRBD1
V: TRBV3-1
J: TRBJ2-7
DNA: TGTGCCAGCAGCCTCCGACAGGGGATCGCCGACGAGCAGTACTTC
CDR3: CASSLRQGIADEQYF

size: NA
D: NA
V: TRBV7-3
J: TRBJ1-2
DNA: TGTGCCAGCAGCTTAACAGGGGATGGTGGCTACACCTTC
CDR3: CASSLTGDGGYTF

size: NA
D: NA
V: TRBV30
J: TRBJ2-7
DNA: TGTGCCTGGGGCACAGGGCTGGGCGAGCAGTACTTC
CDR3: CAWGTGLGEQYF

size: many
D: TRBD2
V: TRBV20-1
J: TRBJ2-5
DNA: TGCAGTGCCGCCAAGGGACTAGCGGGGGAGACCCAGTACTTC
CDR3: CSAAKGLAGETQYF

size: few
D: NA
V: TRBV7-2
J: TRBJ1-2
DNA: TGTGCCAGCAGCTCCACCTATGGCTACACCTTC
CDR3: CASSSTYGYTF

size: NA
D: NA
V: TRBV7-2
J: TRBJ2-5
DNA: TGTGCCAGTAGTTTCAATGGGCTCCAAGAGACCCAGTACTTC
CDR3: CASSFNGLQETQYF

size: NA
D: NA
V: TRBV12-3/TRBV12-4
J: TRBJ1-3
DNA: TGTGCCAGCAGACTCCACTCTGGAAACACCATATATTTT
CDR3: CASRLHSGNTIYF

size: NA
D: TRBD2
V: TRBV5-1
J: TRBJ2-7
DNA: TGCGCCAGCAGCTTGGTTGCCAGCGGGGCTGGTCAGTACTTC
CDR3: CASSLVASGAGQYF

size: few
D: NA
V: TRBV6-5
J: TRBJ2-1
DNA: TGTGCCAGCAGAGCCCGGACAGTCAATGAGCAGTTCTTC
CDR3: CASRARTVNEQFF

size: NA
D: NA
V: TRBV7-7
J: TRBJ2-1
DNA: TGTGCCAGCAGCCGACTGGGGGCTTCAAATGAGCAGTTCTTC
CDR3: CASSRLGASNEQFF

size: few
D: TRBD1
V: TRBV6-6
J: TRBJ1-2
DNA: TGTGCCAGCTCAAGGCAAACCGGGACAGGGGTGCGTGGCTACACCTTC
CDR3: CASSRQTGTGVRGYTF

size: few
D: TRBD1
V: TRBV5-5
J: TRBJ2-2
DNA: TGTGCCAGCAGCTTGAGGTTTGGACAGGCCGGGGAGCTGTTTTTT
CDR3: CASSLRFGQAGELFF

size: NA
D: TRBD2
V: TRBV9
J: TRBJ2-7
DNA: TGTGCCAGCAGTCCGAGCGGGGACTCCTACGAGCAGTACTTC
CDR3: CASSPSGDSYEQYF

size: NA
D: NA
V: TRBV5-6
J: TRBJ1-1
DNA: TGTGCCAGCAGTTCCCTGGGGGTACGAACTGAAGCTTTCTTT
CDR3: CASSSLGVRTEAFF

size: NA
D: NA
V: TRBV7-9
J: TRBJ1-4
DNA: TGTGCCAGCAGTCAATCCCCCGGGAGGGGGATTGAAAAACTGTTTTTT
CDR3: CASSQSPGRGIEKLFF

size: few
D: NA
V: TRBV11-2
J: TRBJ2-1
DNA: TGTGCCAGCAGCACAACGACGTATACTCAGTTCTTC
CDR3: CASSTTTYTQFF

size: few
D: NA
V: TRBV28
J: TRBJ2-3
DNA: TGTGCCAGCAGAGAAGCAGATACGCAGTATTTT
CDR3: CASREADTQYF

size: NA
D: NA
V: TRBV2
J: TRBJ2-7
DNA: TGTGCCAGCAAAGGACTACCGTCTTACGAGCAGTACTTC
CDR3: CASKGLPSYEQYF

size: few
D: TRBD1
V: TRBV10-3
J: TRBJ2-2
DNA: TGTGCCATCAGTGAGGGACAGGGGAACTGGGAGCTGTTTTTT
CDR3: CAISEGQGNWELFF

size: few
D: NA
V: TRBV7-8
J: TRBJ1-5
DNA: TGTGCCAGCAGCTTAGATGTGCCAGTGCCCCAGCATTTT
CDR3: CASSLDVPVPQHF

size: NA
D: TRBD1
V: TRBV5-5
J: TRBJ2-5
DNA: TGTGCCAGCAGGGTTGGGACAGGGGTACTCCAAGAGACCCAGTACTTC
CDR3: CASRVGTGVLQETQYF

size: NA
D: NA
V: TRBV30
J: TRBJ2-1
DNA: TGTGCCTGGAGTGAAGATCCGGCCCATAATGAGCAGTTCTTC
CDR3: CAWSEDPAHNEQFF

size: once
D: TRBD1
V: TRBV5-8
J: TRBJ1-2
DNA: TGTGCCAGCAGACTGATGGGACAGGGGGACGGCTACACCTTC
CDR3: CASRLMGQGDGYTF

size: NA
D: NA
V: TRBV7-6
J: TRBJ1-3
DNA: TGTGCCAGCAGCCCCCGAGGAGGGCATGGAAACACCATATATTTT
CDR3: CASSPRGGHGNTIYF

size: many
D: NA
V: TRBV5-4
J: TRBJ2-3
DNA: TGTGCCAGCAGCTTGGGGACTACTCCCGATACGCAGTATTTT
CDR3: CASSLGTTPDTQYF

size: NA
D: NA
V: TRBV20-1
J: TRBJ2-7
DNA: TGCAGTGCTTTAAAACCCTACGAGCAGTACTTC
CDR3: CSALKPYEQYF

size: NA
D: NA
V: TRBV9
J: TRBJ2-2
DNA: TGTGCCAGCAGCGGAGCGCACACCGGGGAGCTGTTTTTT
CDR3: CASSGAHTGELFF

size: few
D: NA
V: TRBV7-2
J: TRBJ1-5
DNA: TGTGCCAGCAGCTTAGTCCCAGGGAAGGACAATCAGCCCCAGCATTTT
CDR3: CASSLVPGKDNQPQHF

size: few
D: TRBD1
V: TRBV5-4
J: TRBJ1-1
DNA: TGTGCCAGCAGCTCAGGGGGCGAACCTGCTGAAGCTTTCTTT
CDR3: CASSSGGEPAEAFF

size: NA
D: NA
V: TRBV6-1
J: TRBJ1-1
DNA: TGTGCCAGCTATGAGCGGGCCTTGATGAACACTGAAGCTTTCTTT
CDR3: CASYERALMNTEAFF

size: once
D: TRBD1
V: TRBV20-1
J: TRBJ1-5
DNA: TGCAGTGCTAGTCAGGGGGACCAGCCCCAGCATTTT
CDR3: CSASQGDQPQHF

size: few
D: NA
V: TRBV5-6
J: TRBJ2-3
DNA: TGTGCCAGCAGCACCGGGGGAGTAGGAGATACGCAGTATTTT
CDR3: CASSTGGVGDTQYF

size: NA
D: TRBD1
V: TRBV7-8
J: TRBJ1-4
DNA: TGTGCCAGCAGCTGGGCGCCGGGACAGGAAGAAAAACTGTTTTTT
CDR3: CASSWAPGQEEKLFF

size: NA
D: NA
V: TRBV18
J: TRBJ1-1
DNA: TGTGCCAGCTCATGGACGAACACTGAAGCTTTCTTT
CDR3: CASSWTNTEAFF

size: few
D: TRBD1
V: TRBV12-3/TRBV12-4
J: TRBJ2-2
DNA: TGTGCCAGCAGTTTAGGGACAGGGTCCAGGGCCGGGGAGCTGTTTTTT
CDR3: CASSLGTGSRAGELFF

size: NA
D: TRBD2
V: TRBV6-2/TRBV6-3
J: TRBJ2-1
DNA: TGTGCCAGCAGTTCCGGGACTAGCGAGAACAATGAGCAGTTCTTC
CDR3: CASSSGTSENNEQFF

size: NA
D: TRBD1
V: TRBV6-6
J: TRBJ2-4
DNA: TGTGCCAGCAGCCCCTCCAGGACAGGGGGGAACATTCAGTACTTC
CDR3: CASSPSRTGGNIQYF

size: few
D: TRBD1
V: TRBV5-1
J: TRBJ1-3
DNA: TGCGCCAGCAGCCCACGGACAGGGACCTCTGGAAACACCATATATTTT
CDR3: CASSPRTGTSGNTIYF